This T cell receptor (beta chain) was sequenced in a study of CD8+ T cells in alopecia areata. At the level of the study: It was oral tofacitinib, at 5 to 10 mg twice daily, that treated patients received. Study-wide results and caveats: Higher clonality and more expanded CD8+ clones appeared in lesional than normal scalp.

Lesional scalp tissue (obtained by punch biopsy) and peripheral blood were collected from alopecia areata patients. On this clone itself: As yet, its antigen is unknown.

RNA was extracted and reverse transcribed into cDNA as the sequencing template. Using immunoSEQ multiplex PCR, the repertoire was profiled, and TCRdb retains in-frame clones only, with some absent. This table has more than 100,000 clones, 45% to 65% appearing once. CDR3 length equals 12 residues. Germline V lookup: CDR1 SGHVS, CDR2 FNYEAQ. V shed 2 bases and J shed 6 bases, with 7 bases lying between them. The TCR sequence derives from a human donor with alopecia areata. The sequencing here drew on CD4+ T cells sorted from blood, taken at week 0. This chain connects TRBV7-6 to TRBJ2-5; unclear D gene. The CDR3 DNA follows: TGTGCCAGCAGCTTAACCCTGAAGACCCAGTACTTC. This translates into CASSLTLKTQYF.